Sequencing of this T cell receptor beta chain was carried out in a study of T cell clones after liver transplantation. Background on the study: Three of eight recipients were HCV-positive; others had non-autoimmune, non-viral indications.

This table comes from immunoSEQ multiplex PCR, and its TCRdb copy is limited to in-frame clones, with some not included. The sample records about 51,000 clones, 85% to 90% being singletons. The study's findings and limits: Compared with third party-reactive sequences, donor-reactive ones declined more, independent of withdrawal success. Post-transplant time points were not standardized, so conclusions are preliminary.

The germline V and J ends were trimmed by 5 bases and 7 bases, with 11 bases remaining between them. The CDR3 loop spans 12 amino acids. CDR1 is MDHEN, CDR2 SYDVKM, per germline. This clone was recorded only once. The target antigen is unknown. This material consisted of CD8+ T cells from blood, taken 12 months after liver transplant. This TCR was recovered from a human patient who received a liver transplant. Some T cells may be transferred from the graft donor. The chain employs TRBV28 and TRBJ1-1; D gene unclear. The CDR3 is CASSTAPHEAFF. The CDR3 DNA reads as TGTGCCAGCAGTACGGCCCCACATGAAGCTTTCTTT.